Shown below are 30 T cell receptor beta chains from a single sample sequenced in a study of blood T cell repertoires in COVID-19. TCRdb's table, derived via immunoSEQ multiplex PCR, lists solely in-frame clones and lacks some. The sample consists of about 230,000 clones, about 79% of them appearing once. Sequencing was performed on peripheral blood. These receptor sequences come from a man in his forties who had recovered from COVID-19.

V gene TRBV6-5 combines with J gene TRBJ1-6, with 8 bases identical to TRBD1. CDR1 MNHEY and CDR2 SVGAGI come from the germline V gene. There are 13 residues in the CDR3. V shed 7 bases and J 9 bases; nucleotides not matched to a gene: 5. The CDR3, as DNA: TGTGCCAGCAAGGGGACAGGTATTTCACCCCTCCACTTT. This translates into CASKGTGISPLHF.

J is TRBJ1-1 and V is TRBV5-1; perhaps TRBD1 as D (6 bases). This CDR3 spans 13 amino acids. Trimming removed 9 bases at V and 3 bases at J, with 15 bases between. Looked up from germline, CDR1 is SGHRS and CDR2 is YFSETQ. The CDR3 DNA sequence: TGCGCCACCGCCGGGACATCGGACACTGAAGCTTTCTTT. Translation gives CATAGTSDTEAFF.

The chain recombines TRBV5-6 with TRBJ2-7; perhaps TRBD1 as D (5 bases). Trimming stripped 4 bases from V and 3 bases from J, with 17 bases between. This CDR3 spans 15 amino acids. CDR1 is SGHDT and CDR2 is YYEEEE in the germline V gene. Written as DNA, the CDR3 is TGTGCCAGCAGCCCCACTACCTTGGGGCACTACGAGCAGTACTTC. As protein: CASSPTTLGHYEQYF.

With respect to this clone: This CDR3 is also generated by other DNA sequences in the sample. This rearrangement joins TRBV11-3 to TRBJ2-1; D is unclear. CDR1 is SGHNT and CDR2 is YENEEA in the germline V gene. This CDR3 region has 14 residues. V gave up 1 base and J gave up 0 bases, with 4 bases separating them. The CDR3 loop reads CASSLGSSYNEQFF. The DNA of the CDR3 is TGTGCCAGCAGCTTAGGGAGCTCCTACAATGAGCAGTTCTTC.

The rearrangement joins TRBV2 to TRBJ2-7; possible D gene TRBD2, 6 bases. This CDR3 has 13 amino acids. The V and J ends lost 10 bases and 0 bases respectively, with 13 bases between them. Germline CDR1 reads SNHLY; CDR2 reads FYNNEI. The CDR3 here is CANTGTSSYEQYF. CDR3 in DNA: TGTGCCAACACCGGGACTTCCTCCTACGAGCAGTACTTC.

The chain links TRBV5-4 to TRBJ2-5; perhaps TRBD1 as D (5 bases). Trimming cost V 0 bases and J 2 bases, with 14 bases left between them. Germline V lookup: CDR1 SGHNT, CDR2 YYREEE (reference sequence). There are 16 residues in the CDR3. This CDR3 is CASSLGRGSRQETQYF. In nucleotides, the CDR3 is TGTGCCAGCAGCTTGGGAAGGGGATCCCGACAAGAGACCCAGTACTTC.

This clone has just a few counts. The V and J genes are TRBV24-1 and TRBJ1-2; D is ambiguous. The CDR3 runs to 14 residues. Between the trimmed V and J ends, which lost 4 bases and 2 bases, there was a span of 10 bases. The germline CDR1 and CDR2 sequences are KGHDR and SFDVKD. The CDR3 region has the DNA TGTGCCACCAGTGACGGTGCTGTCAACTATGGCTACACCTTC. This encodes CATSDGAVNYGYTF.

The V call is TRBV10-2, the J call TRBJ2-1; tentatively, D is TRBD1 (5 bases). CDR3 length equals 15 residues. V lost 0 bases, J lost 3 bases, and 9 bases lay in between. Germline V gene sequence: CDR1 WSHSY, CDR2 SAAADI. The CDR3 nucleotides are TGCGCCAGCAGTGAGTCGAGACAGCTCTACAATGAGCAGTTCTTC. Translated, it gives CASSESRQLYNEQFF.

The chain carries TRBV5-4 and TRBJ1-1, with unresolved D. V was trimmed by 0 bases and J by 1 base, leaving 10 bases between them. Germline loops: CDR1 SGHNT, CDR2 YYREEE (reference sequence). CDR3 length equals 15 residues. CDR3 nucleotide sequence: TGTGCCAGCAGCTTGGCGCAGGCTCCGAACACTGAAGCTTTCTTT. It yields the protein CASSLAQAPNTEAFF. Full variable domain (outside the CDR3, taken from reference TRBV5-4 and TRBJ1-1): ETGVTQSPTHLIKTRGQQVTLRCSSQSGHNTVSWYQQALGQGPQFIFQYYREEENGRGNFPPRFSGLQFPNYSSELNVNALELDDSALYLCASSLAQAPNTEAFFGQGTRLTVV.

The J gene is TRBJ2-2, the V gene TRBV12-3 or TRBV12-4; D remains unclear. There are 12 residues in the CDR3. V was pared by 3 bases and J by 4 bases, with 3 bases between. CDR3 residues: CASSFGTGELFF. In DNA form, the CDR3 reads TGTGCCAGCAGTTTCGGCACCGGGGAGCTGTTTTTT.

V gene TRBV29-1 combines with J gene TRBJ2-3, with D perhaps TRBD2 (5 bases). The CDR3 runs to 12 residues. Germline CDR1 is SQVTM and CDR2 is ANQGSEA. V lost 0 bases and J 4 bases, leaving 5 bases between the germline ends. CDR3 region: CSVEERADTQYF. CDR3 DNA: TGCAGCGTTGAAGAGAGGGCAGATACGCAGTATTTT.

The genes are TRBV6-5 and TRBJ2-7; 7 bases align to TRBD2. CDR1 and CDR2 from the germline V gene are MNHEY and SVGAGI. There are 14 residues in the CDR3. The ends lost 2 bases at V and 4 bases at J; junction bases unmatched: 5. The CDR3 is CASSYGPSGYEQYF. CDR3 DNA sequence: TGTGCCAGCAGTTACGGTCCTAGCGGTTACGAGCAGTACTTC.

The CDR3 reads CASSLNADTEAFF. The CDR3 bases are TGTGCCAGCAGTTTAAACGCGGACACTGAAGCTTTCTTT. The chain is built from TRBV27 and TRBJ1-1; D unresolved. The CDR3 covers 13 residues. CDR1 and CDR2 (germline): MNHEY, SMNVEV (reference sequence). Trimming removed 2 bases from V and 3 bases from J, with 7 bases in between.

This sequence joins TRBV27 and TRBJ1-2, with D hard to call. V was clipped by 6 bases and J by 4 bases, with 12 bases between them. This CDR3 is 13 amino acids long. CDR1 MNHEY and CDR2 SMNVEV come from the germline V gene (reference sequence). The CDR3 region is CASSPGWGYGYTF. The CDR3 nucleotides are TGTGCCAGCAGCCCGGGGTGGGGCTATGGCTACACCTTC.

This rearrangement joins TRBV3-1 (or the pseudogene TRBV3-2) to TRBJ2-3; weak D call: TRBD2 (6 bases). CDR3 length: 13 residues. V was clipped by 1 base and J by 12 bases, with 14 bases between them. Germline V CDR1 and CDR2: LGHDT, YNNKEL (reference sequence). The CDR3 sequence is CASSQGSGTPQYF. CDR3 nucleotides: TGTGCCAGCAGCCAAGGGTCCGGGACTCCTCAGTATTTT.

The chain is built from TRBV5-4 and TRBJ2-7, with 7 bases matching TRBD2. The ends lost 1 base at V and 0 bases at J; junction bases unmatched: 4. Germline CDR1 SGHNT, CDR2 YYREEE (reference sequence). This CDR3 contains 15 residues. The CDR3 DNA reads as TGTGCCAGCAGCTTGTCCGGGAGGAGCTCCTACGAGCAGTACTTC. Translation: CASSLSGRSSYEQYF. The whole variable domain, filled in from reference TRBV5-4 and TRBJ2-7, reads ETGVTQSPTHLIKTRGQQVTLRCSSQSGHNTVSWYQQALGQGPQFIFQYYREEENGRGNFPPRFSGLQFPNYSSELNVNALELDDSALYLCASSLSGRSSYEQYFGPGTRLTVT.

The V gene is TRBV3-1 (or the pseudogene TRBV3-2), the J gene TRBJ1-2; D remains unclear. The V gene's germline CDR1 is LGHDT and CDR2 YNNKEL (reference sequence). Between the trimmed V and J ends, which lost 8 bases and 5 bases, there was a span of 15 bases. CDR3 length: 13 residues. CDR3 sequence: CASGTEGGYGYTF. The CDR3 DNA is TGTGCCAGCGGAACGGAGGGAGGGTATGGCTACACCTTC.

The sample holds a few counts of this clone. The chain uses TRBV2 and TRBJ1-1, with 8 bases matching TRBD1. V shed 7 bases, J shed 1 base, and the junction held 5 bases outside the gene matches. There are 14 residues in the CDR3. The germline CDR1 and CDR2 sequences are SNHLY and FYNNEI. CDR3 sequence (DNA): TGTGCCAGCAATAGAGACAGGGGGAACACTGAAGCTTTCTTT. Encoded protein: CASNRDRGNTEAFF.

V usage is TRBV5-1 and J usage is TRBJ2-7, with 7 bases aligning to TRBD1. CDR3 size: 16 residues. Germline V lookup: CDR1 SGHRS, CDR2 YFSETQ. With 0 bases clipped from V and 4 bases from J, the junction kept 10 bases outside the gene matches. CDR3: CASSLDPGTEYYEQYF. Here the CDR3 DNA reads TGCGCCAGCAGCTTGGATCCCGGGACAGAGTATTACGAGCAGTACTTC.

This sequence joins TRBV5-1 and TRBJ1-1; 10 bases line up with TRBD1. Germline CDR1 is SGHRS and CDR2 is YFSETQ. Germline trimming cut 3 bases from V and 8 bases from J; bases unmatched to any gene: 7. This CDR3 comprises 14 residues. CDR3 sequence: CASSYVDRGREAFF. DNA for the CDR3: TGCGCCAGCAGCTACGTAGACAGGGGGCGAGAAGCTTTCTTT.

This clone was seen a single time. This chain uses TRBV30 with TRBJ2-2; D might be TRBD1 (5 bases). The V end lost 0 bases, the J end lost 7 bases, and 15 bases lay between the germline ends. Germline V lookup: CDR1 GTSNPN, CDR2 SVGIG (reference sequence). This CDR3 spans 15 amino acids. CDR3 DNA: TGTGCCTGGAGTGTAGGCAGGGCGGATGTCGGGGAGCTGTTTTTT. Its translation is CAWSVGRADVGELFF.

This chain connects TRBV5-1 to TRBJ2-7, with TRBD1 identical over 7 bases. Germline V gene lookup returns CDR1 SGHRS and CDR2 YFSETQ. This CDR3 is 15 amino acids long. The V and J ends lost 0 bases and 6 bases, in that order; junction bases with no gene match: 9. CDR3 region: CASSLAGPPGGEQYF. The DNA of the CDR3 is TGCGCCAGCAGCTTGGCAGGGCCCCCAGGGGGCGAGCAGTACTTC.

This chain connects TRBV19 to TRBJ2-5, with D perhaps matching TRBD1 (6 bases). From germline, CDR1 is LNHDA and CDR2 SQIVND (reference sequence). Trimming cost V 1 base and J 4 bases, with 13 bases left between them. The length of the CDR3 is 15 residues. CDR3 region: CASSIGTDLRETQYF. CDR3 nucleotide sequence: TGTGCCAGTAGTATAGGGACAGATCTAAGAGAGACCCAGTACTTC.

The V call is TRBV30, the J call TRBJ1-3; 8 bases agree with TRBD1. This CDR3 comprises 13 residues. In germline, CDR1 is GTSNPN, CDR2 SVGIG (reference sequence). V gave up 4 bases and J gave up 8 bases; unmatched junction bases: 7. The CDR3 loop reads CAWTTGGLHTIYF. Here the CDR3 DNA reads TGTGCCTGGACAACAGGGGGTCTCCACACCATATATTTT.

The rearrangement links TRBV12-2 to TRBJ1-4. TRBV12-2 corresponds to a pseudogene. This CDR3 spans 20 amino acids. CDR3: CASRMGRGLGPLTTNEKLFF. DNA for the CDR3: TGTGCAAGTCGCATGGGGAGAGGTCTAGGCCCCCTGACAACTAATGAAAAACTGTTTTTT.

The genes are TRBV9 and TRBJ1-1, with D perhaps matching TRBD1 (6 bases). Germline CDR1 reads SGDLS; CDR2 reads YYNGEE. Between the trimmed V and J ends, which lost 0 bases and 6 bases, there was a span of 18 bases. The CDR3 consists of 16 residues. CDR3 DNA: TGTGCCAGCAGCGTAGGGTTTCAACAGGGAGTCGCTGAAGCTTTCTTT. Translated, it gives CASSVGFQQGVAEAFF.

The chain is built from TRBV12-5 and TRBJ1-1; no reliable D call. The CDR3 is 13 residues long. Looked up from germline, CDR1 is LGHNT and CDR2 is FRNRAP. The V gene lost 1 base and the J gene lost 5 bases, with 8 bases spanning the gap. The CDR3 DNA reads TGTGCTAGTGGTTTGGAGGGAGGAACTGAAGCTTTCTTT. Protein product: CASGLEGGTEAFF.

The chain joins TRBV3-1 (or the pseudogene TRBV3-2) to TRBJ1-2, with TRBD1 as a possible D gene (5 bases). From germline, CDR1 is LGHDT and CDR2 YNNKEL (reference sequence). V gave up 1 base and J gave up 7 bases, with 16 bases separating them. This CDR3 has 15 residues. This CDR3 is CASSQGGAGMIGYTF. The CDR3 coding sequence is TGTGCCAGCAGCCAAGGCGGGGCAGGGATGATTGGCTACACCTTC.

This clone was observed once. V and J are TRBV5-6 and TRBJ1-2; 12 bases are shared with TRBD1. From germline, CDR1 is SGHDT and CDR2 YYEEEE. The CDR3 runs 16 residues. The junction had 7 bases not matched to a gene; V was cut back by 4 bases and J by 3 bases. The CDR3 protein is CASSTGTGGPYYGYTF. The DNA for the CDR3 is TGTGCCAGCAGCACCGGGACAGGGGGCCCCTACTATGGCTACACCTTC.

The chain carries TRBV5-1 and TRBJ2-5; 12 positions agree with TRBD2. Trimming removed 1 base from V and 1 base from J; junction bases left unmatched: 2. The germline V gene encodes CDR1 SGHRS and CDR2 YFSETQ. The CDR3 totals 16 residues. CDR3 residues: CASSLTSGGFQETQYF. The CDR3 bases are TGCGCCAGCAGCTTGACTAGCGGGGGGTTCCAAGAGACCCAGTACTTC.